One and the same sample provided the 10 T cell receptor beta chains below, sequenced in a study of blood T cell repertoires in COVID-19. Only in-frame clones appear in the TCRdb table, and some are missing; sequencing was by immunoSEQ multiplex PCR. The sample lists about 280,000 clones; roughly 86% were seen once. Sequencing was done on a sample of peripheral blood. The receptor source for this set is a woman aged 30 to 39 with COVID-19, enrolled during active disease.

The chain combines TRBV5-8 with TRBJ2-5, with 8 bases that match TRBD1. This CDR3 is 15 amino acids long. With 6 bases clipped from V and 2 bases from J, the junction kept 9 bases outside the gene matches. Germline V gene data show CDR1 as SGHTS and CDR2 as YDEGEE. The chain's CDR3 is CASNLDRAVQETQYF. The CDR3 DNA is TGTGCCAGCAACCTGGACAGGGCGGTTCAAGAGACCCAGTACTTC.

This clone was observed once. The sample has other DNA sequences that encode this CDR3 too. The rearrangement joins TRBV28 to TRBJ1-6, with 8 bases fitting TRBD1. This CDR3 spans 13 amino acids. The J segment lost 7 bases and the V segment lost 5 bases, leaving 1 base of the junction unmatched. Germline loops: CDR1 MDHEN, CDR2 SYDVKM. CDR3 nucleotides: TGTGCCAGCAGTACAGGGGGAAATTCACCCCTCCACTTT. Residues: CASSTGGNSPLHF.

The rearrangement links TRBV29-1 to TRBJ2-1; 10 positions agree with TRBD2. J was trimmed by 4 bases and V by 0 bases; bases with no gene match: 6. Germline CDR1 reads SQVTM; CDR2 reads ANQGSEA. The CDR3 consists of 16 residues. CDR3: CSVEDRSSGRYNEQFF. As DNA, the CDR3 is TGCAGCGTTGAAGATCGTAGTAGCGGGAGGTACAATGAGCAGTTCTTC.

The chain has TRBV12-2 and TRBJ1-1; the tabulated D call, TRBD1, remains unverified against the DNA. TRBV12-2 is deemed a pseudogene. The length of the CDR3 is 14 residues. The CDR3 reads CASRSRDRHTEAFF. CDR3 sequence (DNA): TGTGCAAGTCGCTCTAGGGACAGACACACTGAAGCTTTCTTT.

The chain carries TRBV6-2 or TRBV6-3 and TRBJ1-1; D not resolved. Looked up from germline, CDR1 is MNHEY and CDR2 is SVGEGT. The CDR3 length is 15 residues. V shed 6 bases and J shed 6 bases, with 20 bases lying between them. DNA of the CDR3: TGTGCCAGCAGCTCCAGAGAAGGGAGGTTCGCTGAAGCTTTCTTT. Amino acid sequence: CASSSREGRFAEAFF.

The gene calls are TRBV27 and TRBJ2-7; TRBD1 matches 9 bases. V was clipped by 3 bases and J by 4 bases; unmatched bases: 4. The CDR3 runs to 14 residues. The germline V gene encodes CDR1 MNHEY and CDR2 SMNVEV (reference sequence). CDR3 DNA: TGTGCCAGCAGTTTTAAGGACAGGGGTTACGAGCAGTACTTC. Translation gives CASSFKDRGYEQYF.

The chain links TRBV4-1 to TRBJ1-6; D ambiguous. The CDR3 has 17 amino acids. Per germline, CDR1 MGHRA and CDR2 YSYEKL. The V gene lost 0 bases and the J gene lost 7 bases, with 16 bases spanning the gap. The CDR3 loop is CASSQEYIGLPNSPLHF. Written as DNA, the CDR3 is TGCGCCAGCAGCCAAGAATATATAGGACTTCCAAATTCACCCCTCCACTTT.

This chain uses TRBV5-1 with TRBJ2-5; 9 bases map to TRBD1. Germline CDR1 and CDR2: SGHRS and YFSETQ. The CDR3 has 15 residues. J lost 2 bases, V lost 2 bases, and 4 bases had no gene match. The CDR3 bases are TGCGCCAGCAGCTTCCTAGGACAGGGGCAAGAGACCCAGTACTTC. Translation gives CASSFLGQGQETQYF.

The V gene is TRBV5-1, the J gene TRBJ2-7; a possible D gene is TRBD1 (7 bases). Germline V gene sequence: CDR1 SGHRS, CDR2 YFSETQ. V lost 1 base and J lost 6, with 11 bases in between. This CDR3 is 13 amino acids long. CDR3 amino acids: CASSLNRGGEQYF. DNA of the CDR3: TGCGCCAGCAGCTTGAACAGGGGAGGCGAGCAGTACTTC. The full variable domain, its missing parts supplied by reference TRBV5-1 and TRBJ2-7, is KAGVTQTPRYLIKTRGQQVTLSCSPISGHRSVSWYQQTPGQGLQFLFEYFSETQRNKGNFPGRFSGRQFSNSRSEMNVSTLELGDSALYLCASSLNRGGEQYFGPGTRLTVT.

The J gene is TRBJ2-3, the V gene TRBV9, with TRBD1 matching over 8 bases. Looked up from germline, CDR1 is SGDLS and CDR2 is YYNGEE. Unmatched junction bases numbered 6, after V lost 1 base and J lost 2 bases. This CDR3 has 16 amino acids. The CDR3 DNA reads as TGTGCCAGCAGCGTATTGGACAGGGCCTTCACAGATACGCAGTATTTT. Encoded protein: CASSVLDRAFTDTQYF. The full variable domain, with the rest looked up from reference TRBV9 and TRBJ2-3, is DSGVTQTPKHLITATGQRVTLRCSPRSGDLSVYWYQQSLDQGLQFLIQYYNGEERAKGNILERFSAQQFPDLHSELNLSSLELGDSALYFCASSVLDRAFTDTQYFGPGTRLTVL.